The rows below give T cell receptor beta chains drawn from one sample of a study of response to subunit inactivated influenza vaccine. Using its own MiXCR run on the RT-PCR reads, TCRdb lists one record per CDR3 protein. The data contain roughly 550,000 distinct CDR3 sequences, 20% to 25% of them seen just once; the ten biggest clones take up approximately 2.9%. These same records also appear under a second study, on T cells expressing NK-cell markers.

Sequencing was performed on CD4+ T cells sorted from PBMCs, taken approximately 13 days after vaccination. These receptors came from a man aged 50-60 years who received an inactivated influenza vaccine. Both conserved end residues are part of each CDR3. Fields, in order: D gene, J gene, V gene, clone size, CDR3 DNA, CDR3 protein. D genes are given only for firm matches. Only some rows state a clone size, as once, few, many or a class for expanded clones.

TRBD1	TRBJ1-4	TRBV12-3/TRBV12-4	few	TGTGCCAGCAGTGCGATGGACAGGAAACTGTTTTTT	CASSAMDRKLFF
TRBD1	TRBJ2-7	TRBV7-3	once	TGTGCCAGCAGCCAAACCGGACAGGGTGGCGAGCAGTACTTC	CASSQTGQGGEQYF
-	TRBJ2-2	TRBV12-3/TRBV12-4	few	TGTGCCAGCTATCCCGAGGGGGGCTTGAGGACCGGGGAGCTGTTTTTT	CASYPEGGLRTGELFF
-	TRBJ1-2	TRBV27	few	TGTGCCAGCAGGGAGTTTGGCCAGGGTGGTTTCAGTTACACCTTC	CASREFGQGGFSYTF
TRBD2	TRBJ2-1	TRBV7-9	few	TGTGCCAGCAGCTTAATGGGGGGAGGGGTCGGGATGAAGGAGCAGTTCTTC	CASSLMGGGVGMKEQFF
TRBD1	TRBJ2-4	TRBV7-2	-	TGTGCCAGCAGCTTAGGGACAGGGGACATTCAGTACTTC	CASSLGTGDIQYF
-	TRBJ2-3	TRBV7-9	-	TGTGCCAGCAGCGTAGCCGGGCAGCACACAGATACGCAGTATTTT	CASSVAGQHTDTQYF
-	TRBJ2-3	TRBV7-3	few	TGTGCCAGCAGCTACTCAGCGGAACACACAGATACGCAGTATTTT	CASSYSAEHTDTQYF
TRBD1	TRBJ1-1	TRBV4-1	once	TGCGCCAGCAGCAGTCTGGACAGGGGAAAAAACACTGAAGCTTTCTTT	CASSSLDRGKNTEAFF
TRBD1	TRBJ1-1	TRBV2	-	TGTGCCAGCAGGACAGGGTGGAGCACTGAAGCTTTCTTT	CASRTGWSTEAFF
-	TRBJ1-1	TRBV2	many	TGTGCCAGCAGTGAAGCGCGAATAATGAACACTGAAGCTTTCTTT	CASSEARIMNTEAFF
-	TRBJ2-5	TRBV30	-	TGTGCCTGGGGCCGGGGGCCTCAAGAGACCCAGTACTTC	CAWGRGPQETQYF
TRBD1	TRBJ2-1	TRBV20-1	-	TGCAGTGCTAGATCAAATCTCGGGACAGGGGGTAGAAATGAGCAGTTCTTC	CSARSNLGTGGRNEQFF
TRBD1	TRBJ1-1	TRBV5-1	-	TGCGCCAGCAGCTTGGATGGACAGGGCCTAGGGGAAGCTTTCTTT	CASSLDGQGLGEAFF
-	TRBJ2-7	TRBV29-1	-	TGCAGCGTTGTCCCTGGGCGGTCGGCCTACGAGCAGTACTTC	CSVVPGRSAYEQYF
TRBD1	TRBJ2-5	TRBV5-6	-	TGTGCCAGCAGCCCAAAACAGGGGGCGAGGGAGACCCAGTACTTC	CASSPKQGARETQYF
TRBD1	TRBJ1-5	TRBV4-2	-	TGTGCCAGCAGCCCAGGGACAGGGGGCTTTGGCAATCAGCCCCAGCATTTT	CASSPGTGGFGNQPQHF
TRBD1	TRBJ2-7	TRBV19	-	TGTGCCAGTAGTATAGATGTTACAGGGGGCGCGTACCACGAGCAGTACTTC	CASSIDVTGGAYHEQYF
-	TRBJ1-6	TRBV7-6	once	TGTGCCAGCAGCTTAGCGGAGGGTACGGGGGGGTCACCCCTCCACTTT	CASSLAEGTGGSPLHF
-	TRBJ2-7	TRBV20-1	-	-	CSANFGPGLNEQYF
TRBD2	TRBJ2-1	TRBV20-1	-	TGCAGTGCCCCCGGGACTAGCGGGGGCCACAATGAGCAGTTCTTC	CSAPGTSGGHNEQFF
TRBD2	TRBJ2-3	TRBV2	-	TGTGTTGGGGAGGGCCGCGATACGCAGTATTTT	CVGEGRDTQYF
-	TRBJ2-7	TRBV3-1	few	TGTGCCAGCAGCCTACGGGGGCAATCCTACGAGCAGTACTTC	CASSLRGQSYEQYF
-	TRBJ1-2	TRBV15	-	TGTGCCACCAGCAGAGTGGAGGGTGGCTACACCTTC	CATSRVEGGYTF
TRBD2	TRBJ2-3	TRBV20-1	-	TGCAGTGCGCTTCCGGGACTAGCGGGAGATACGCAGTATTTT	CSALPGLAGDTQYF